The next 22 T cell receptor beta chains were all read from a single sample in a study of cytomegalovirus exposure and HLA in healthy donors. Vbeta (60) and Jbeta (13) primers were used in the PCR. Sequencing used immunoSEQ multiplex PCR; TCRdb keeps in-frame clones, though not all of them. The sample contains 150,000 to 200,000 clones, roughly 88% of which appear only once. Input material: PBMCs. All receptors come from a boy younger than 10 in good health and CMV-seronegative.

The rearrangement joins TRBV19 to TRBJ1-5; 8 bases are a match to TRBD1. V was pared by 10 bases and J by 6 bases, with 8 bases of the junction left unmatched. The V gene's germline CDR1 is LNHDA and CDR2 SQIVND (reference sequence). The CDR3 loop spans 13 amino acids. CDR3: CAISGQGGQPQHF. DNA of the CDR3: TGTGCCATCTCCGGACAGGGAGGTCAGCCCCAGCATTTT.

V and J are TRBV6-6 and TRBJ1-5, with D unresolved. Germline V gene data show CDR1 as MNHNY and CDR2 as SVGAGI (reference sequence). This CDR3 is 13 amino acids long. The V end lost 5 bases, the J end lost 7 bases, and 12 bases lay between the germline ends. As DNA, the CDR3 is TGTGCCAGCAGTGCTTTGAATCGGCAGCCCCAGCATTTT. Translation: CASSALNRQPQHF.

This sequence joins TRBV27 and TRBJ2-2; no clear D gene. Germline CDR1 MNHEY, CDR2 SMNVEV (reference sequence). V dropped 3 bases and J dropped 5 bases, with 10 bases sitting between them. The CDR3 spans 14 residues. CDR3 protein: CASSFLIHTGELFF. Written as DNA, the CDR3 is TGTGCCAGCAGTTTCCTAATCCATACCGGGGAGCTGTTTTTT.

CDR3 in DNA: TGTGCCACCAGCAGTCCCTCGGTTCCGGGACTAGCGGGAGACGAGCAGTTCTTC. Its protein product is CATSSPSVPGLAGDEQFF. This chain connects TRBV15 to TRBJ2-1, with 14 bases fitting TRBD2. CDR1 is LNHNV, CDR2 YYDKDF, per germline (reference sequence). The ends lost 3 bases at V and 10 bases at J; junction bases unmatched: 14. There are 18 residues in the CDR3.

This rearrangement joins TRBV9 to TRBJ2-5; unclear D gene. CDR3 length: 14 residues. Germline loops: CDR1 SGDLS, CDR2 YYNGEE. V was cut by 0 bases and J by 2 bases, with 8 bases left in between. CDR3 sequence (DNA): TGTGCCAGCAGCGTAGACTCTAGACAAGAGACCCAGTACTTC. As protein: CASSVDSRQETQYF.

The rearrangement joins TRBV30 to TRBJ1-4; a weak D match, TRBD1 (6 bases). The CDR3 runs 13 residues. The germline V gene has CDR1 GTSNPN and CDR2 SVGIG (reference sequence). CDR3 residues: CAFVPDRKEKLFF. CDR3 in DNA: TGTGCTTTCGTTCCGGACAGAAAAGAAAAACTGTTTTTT. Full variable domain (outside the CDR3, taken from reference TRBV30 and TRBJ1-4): SQTIHQWPATLVQPVGSPLSLECTVEGTSNPNLYWYRQAAGRGLQLLFYSVGIGQISSEVPQNLSASRPQDRQFILSSKKLLLSDSGFYLCAFVPDRKEKLFFGSGTQLSVL.

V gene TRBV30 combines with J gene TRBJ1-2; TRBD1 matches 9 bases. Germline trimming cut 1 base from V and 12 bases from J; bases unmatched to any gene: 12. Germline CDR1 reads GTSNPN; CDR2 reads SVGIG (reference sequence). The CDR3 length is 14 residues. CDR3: CAWSAGTGSWGNTF. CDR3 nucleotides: TGTGCCTGGAGTGCCGGGACAGGGTCATGGGGAAACACCTTC.

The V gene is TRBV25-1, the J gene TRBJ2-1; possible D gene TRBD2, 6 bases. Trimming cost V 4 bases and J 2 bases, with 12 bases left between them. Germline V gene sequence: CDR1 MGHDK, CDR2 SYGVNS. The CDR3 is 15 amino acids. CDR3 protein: CASSALADAYNEQFF. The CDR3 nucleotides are TGTGCCAGCAGTGCCTTAGCGGACGCCTACAATGAGCAGTTCTTC.

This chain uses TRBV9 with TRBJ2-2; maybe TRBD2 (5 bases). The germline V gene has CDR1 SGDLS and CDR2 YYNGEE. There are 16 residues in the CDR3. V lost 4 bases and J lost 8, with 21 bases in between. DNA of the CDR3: TGTGCCAGCAGCCCAGCCGGGGAACCTCGAAAAGGGGAGCTGTTTTTT. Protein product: CASSPAGEPRKGELFF.

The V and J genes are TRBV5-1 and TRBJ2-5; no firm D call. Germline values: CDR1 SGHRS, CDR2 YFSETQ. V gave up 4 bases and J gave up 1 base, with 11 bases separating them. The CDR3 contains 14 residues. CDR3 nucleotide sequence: TGCGCCAGCAGCCTAGGTCCAAGCCAAGAGACCCAGTACTTC. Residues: CASSLGPSQETQYF.

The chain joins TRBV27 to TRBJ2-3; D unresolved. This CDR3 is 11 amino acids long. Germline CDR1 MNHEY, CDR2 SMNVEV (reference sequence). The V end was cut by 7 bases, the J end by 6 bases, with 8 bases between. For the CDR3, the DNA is TGTGCCAGCAAGAAGAGGGATACGCAGTATTTT. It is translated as CASKKRDTQYF.

The CDR3 protein is CSVEDGGLLNYGYTF. The CDR3 DNA is TGCAGCGTTGAAGATGGGGGACTCCTAAACTATGGCTACACCTTC. The J gene is TRBJ1-2, the V gene TRBV29-1; a weak D match, TRBD1 (5 bases). The V gene lost 0 bases and the J gene lost 2 bases, with 13 bases spanning the gap. This CDR3 comprises 15 residues. CDR1 SQVTM and CDR2 ANQGSEA come from the germline V gene.

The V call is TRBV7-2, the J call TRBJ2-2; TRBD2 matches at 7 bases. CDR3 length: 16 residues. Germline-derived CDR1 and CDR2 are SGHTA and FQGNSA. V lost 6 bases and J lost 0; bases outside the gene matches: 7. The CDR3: CASRKRGRTNTGELFF. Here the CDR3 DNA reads TGTGCCAGCAGAAAGCGCGGGAGAACGAACACCGGGGAGCTGTTTTTT.

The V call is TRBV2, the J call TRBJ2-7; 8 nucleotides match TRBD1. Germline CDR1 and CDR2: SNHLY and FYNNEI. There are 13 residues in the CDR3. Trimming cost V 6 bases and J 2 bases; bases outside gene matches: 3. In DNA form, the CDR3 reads TGTGCCAGCAGCGCGACAGGGGCCTACGAGCAGTACTTC. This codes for CASSATGAYEQYF. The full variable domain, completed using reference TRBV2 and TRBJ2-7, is EPEVTQTPSHQVTQMGQEVILRCVPISNHLYFYWYRQILGQKVEFLVSFYNNEISEKSEIFDDQFSVERPDGSNFTLKIRSTKLEDSAMYFCASSATGAYEQYFGPGTRLTVT.

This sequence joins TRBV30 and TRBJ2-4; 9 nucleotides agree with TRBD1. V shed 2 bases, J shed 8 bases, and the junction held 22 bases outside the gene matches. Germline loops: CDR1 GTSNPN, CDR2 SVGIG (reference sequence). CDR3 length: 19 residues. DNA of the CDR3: TGTGCCTGGAGTCAAAAGGCTTCCGGGACAGGGAAGTTAAGAGACATTCAGTACTTC. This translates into CAWSQKASGTGKLRDIQYF.

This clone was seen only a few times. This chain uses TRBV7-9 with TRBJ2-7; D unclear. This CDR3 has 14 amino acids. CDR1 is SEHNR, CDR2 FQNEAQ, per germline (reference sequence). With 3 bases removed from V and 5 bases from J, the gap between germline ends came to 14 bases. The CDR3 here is CASSFRQSHDEQYF. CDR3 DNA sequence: TGTGCCAGCAGCTTCAGGCAATCGCACGACGAGCAGTACTTC.

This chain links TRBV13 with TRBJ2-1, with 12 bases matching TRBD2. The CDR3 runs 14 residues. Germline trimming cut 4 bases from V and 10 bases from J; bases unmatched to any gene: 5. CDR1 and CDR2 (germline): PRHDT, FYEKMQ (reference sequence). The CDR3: CASSYGLAGNEQFF. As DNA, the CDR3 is TGTGCCAGCAGCTACGGACTAGCGGGGAACGAGCAGTTCTTC.

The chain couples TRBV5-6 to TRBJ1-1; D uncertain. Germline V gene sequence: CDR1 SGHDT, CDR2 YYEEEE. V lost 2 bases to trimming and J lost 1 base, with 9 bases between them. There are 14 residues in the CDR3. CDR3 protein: CASSFEETNTEAFF. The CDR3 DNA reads TGTGCCAGCAGCTTCGAGGAGACGAACACTGAAGCTTTCTTT.

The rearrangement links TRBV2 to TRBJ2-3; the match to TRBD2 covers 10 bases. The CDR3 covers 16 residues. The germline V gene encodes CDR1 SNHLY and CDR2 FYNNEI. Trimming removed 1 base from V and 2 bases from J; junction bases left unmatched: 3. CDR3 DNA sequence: TGTGCCAGCAGTGAAGAAGCGGGGGGGCTCACAGATACGCAGTATTTT. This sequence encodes CASSEEAGGLTDTQYF.

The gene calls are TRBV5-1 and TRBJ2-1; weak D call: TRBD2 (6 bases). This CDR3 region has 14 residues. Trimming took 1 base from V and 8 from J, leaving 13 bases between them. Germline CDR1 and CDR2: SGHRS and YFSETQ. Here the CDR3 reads CASSLRLGVDEQFF. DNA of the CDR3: TGCGCCAGCAGCTTGAGACTAGGGGTAGATGAGCAGTTCTTC.

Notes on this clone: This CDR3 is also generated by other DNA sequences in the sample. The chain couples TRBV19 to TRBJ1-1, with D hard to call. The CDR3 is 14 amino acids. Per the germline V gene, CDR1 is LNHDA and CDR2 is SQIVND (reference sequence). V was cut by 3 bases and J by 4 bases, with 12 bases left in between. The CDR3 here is CASSIGGLGTEAFF. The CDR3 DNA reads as TGTGCCAGTAGTATCGGAGGGCTGGGCACTGAAGCTTTCTTT. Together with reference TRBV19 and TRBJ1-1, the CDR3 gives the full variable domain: DGGITQSPKYLFRKEGQNVTLSCEQNLNHDAMYWYRQDPGQGLRLIYYSQIVNDFQKGDIAEGYSVSREKKESFPLTVTSAQKNPTAFYLCASSIGGLGTEAFFGQGTRLTVV.

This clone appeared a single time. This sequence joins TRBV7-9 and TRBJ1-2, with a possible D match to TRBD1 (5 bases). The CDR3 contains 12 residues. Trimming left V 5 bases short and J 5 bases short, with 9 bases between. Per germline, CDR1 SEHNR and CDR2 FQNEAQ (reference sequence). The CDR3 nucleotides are TGTGCCAGCAGCGTGGGGGGGTATGGCTACACCTTC. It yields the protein CASSVGGYGYTF.